Listed below are T cell receptor beta chains from one sample, sequenced in a study of cytomegalovirus exposure and HLA in healthy donors. TCRdb keeps only in-frame clones here, not all; method: immunoSEQ multiplex PCR. This sample has 150,000 to 200,000 clones, with over 70% found just once. Material: PBMCs. The receptors originated from a woman aged 50 to 60 in good health and CMV-seropositive. Both conserved end residues are part of each CDR3. D genes are given only for firm matches. The size field is filled for only some rows; it gives once, few, many or a size class.

TRBJ2-5 | TRBV7-6 | . | once | CASSFILETQYF | TGTGCCAGCAGCTTCATTTTGGAGACCCAGTACTTC
TRBJ1-2 | TRBV18 | . | . | CASSPIPGSYGYTF | TGTGCCAGCTCACCTATCCCAGGTTCATATGGCTACACCTTC
TRBJ2-4 | TRBV15 | TRBD2 | . | CATSAAGVSKNIQYF | TGTGCCACCAGCGCGGCGGGGGTTAGTAAAAACATTCAGTACTTC
TRBJ1-1 | TRBV11-2 | TRBD1 | . | CASSLTGGNTEAFF | TGTGCCAGCAGCCTGACAGGGGGGAACACTGAAGCTTTCTTT
TRBJ2-7 | TRBV10-3 | . | . | CAISGNGAYEQYF | TGTGCCATCAGTGGTAACGGTGCCTACGAGCAGTACTTC
TRBJ1-5 | TRBV6-5 | . | once | CASLLRVSNQPQHF | TGTGCCAGCCTTCTCAGGGTTAGCAATCAGCCCCAGCATTTT
TRBJ1-2 | TRBV5-6 | . | . | CASSSQGLFFGYTF | TGTGCCAGCAGCTCACAGGGTTTATTTTTTGGCTACACCTTC
TRBJ1-1 | TRBV6-6 | . | . | CASLMNTEAFF | TGTGCCAGTCTAATGAACACTGAAGCTTTCTTT
TRBJ2-7 | TRBV2 | TRBD1 | . | CASLPGQARREQYF | TGTGCCAGCCTCCCGGGACAGGCGCGTCGCGAGCAGTACTTC
TRBJ1-2 | TRBV13 | . | . | CASGFGGTRYTF | TGTGCCAGCGGTTTCGGGGGTACGCGCTACACCTTC
TRBJ1-2 | TRBV30 | TRBD1 | once | CAWRGRTGIGRSYGYTF | TGTGCCTGGAGGGGAAGGACAGGGATCGGCAGGAGCTATGGCTACACCTTC
TRBJ1-2 | TRBV28 | . | . | CASSLNTNYGYTF | TGTGCCAGCAGTTTAAATACTAACTATGGCTACACCTTC
TRBJ1-1 | TRBV6-1 | . | . | CASSAGYTEAFF | TGTGCCAGCAGTGCCGGGTATACTGAAGCTTTCTTT
TRBJ1-5 | TRBV19 | . | few | CASSISQLSYQPQHF | TGTGCCAGTAGTATAAGCCAACTAAGCTATCAGCCCCAGCATTTT
TRBJ2-7 | TRBV11-2 | . | . | CASSLGTSTAEQYF | TGTGCCAGCAGCCTCGGGACTTCCACCGCCGAGCAGTACTTC
TRBJ2-1 | TRBV5-4 | TRBD1 | . | CASSPGQGLNEQFF | TGTGCCAGCAGCCCGGGACAGGGGTTGAATGAGCAGTTCTTC
TRBJ1-1 | TRBV5-1 | TRBD1 | . | CASSVRQGAEAFF | TGCGCCAGCAGCGTGCGACAGGGCGCTGAAGCTTTCTTT